The clone carrying this T cell receptor beta chain was detected only once. Methods used by the authors: Counts of nucleated cells, estimated from reference gene primer amplification, were obtained. Sequencing used immunoSEQ multiplex PCR; TCRdb keeps in-frame clones, though not all of them. V, J and clone size are taken as reported in that table, and D and trimming were inferred from the DNA itself. The table lists roughly 160,000 clones, approximately 82% of them singletons, with 15% to 20% in the top ten. V gave up 5 bases and J gave up 2 bases, with 21 bases separating them. The CDR3 length is 18 residues. Germline values: CDR1 SGHTA, CDR2 FQGNSA. The entry originates in a study of blood T cell repertoires in COVID-19. The wider study: Nucleic acid was either cDNA or gDNA, and it came from T cells, B-cell-depleted T cells, or PBMCs.

Enrollees, about 18 to 89 years old, lived in 24 US areas. Participant reports of clinical history set cohort assignment. This sequence joins TRBV7-2 and TRBJ1-4; a weak D match, TRBD1 (5 bases). Sequencing was performed on PBMCs or T cells enriched from blood (not recorded which). The clonotype originates from a man in his fifties or sixties who had recovered from COVID-19. CDR3: CASSQTPQGLATNEKLFF. The CDR3 nucleotides read TGTGCCAGCAGCCAAACCCCGCAGGGTCTGGCGACTAATGAAAAACTGTTTTTT.